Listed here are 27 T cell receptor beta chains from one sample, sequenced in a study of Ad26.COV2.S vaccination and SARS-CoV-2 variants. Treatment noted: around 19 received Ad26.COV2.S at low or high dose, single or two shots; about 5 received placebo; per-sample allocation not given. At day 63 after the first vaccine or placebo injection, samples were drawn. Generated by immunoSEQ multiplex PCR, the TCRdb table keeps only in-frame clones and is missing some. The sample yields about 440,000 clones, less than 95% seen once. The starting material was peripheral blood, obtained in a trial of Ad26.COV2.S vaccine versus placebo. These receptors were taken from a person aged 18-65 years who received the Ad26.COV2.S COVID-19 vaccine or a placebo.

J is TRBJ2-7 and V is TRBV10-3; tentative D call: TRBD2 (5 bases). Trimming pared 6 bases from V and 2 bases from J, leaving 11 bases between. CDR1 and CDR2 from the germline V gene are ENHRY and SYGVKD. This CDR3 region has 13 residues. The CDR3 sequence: CAIRDSLAYEQYF. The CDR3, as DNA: TGTGCCATCAGGGACTCCCTTGCCTACGAGCAGTACTTC.

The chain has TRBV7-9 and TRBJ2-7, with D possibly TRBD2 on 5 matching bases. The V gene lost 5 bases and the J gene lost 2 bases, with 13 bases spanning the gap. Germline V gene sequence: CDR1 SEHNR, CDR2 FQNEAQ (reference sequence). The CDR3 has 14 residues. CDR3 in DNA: TGTGCCAGCAGCCCATCCGGAGGTCCCTACGAGCAGTACTTC. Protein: CASSPSGGPYEQYF.

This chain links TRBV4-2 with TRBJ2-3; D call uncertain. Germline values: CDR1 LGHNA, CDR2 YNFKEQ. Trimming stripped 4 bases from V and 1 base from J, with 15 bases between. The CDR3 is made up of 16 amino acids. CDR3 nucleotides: TGTGCCAGCAGCCCCTTCCGGGCTGGGGGCACAGATACGCAGTATTTT. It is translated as CASSPFRAGGTDTQYF.

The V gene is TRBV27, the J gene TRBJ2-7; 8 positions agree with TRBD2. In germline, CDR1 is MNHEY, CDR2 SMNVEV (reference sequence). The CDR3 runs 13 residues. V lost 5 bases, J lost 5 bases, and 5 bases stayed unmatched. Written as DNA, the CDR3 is TGTGCCAGCAGTCCTGAGCGGGAGAACGAGCAGTACTTC. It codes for CASSPERENEQYF.

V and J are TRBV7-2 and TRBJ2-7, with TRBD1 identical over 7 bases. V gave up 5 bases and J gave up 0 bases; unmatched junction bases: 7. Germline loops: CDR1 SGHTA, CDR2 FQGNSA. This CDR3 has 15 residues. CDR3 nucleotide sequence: TGTGCCAGCAGCCCTGGGACAGCGAGCTCCTACGAGCAGTACTTC. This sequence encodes CASSPGTASSYEQYF.

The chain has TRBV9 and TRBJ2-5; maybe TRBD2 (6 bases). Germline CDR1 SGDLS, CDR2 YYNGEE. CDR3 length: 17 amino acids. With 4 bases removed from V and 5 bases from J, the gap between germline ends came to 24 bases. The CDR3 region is CASSPPEGTPGRETQYF. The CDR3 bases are TGTGCCAGCAGCCCCCCCGAAGGGACTCCGGGCCGGGAGACCCAGTACTTC. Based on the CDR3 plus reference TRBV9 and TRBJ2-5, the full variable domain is DSGVTQTPKHLITATGQRVTLRCSPRSGDLSVYWYQQSLDQGLQFLIQYYNGEERAKGNILERFSAQQFPDLHSELNLSSLELGDSALYFCASSPPEGTPGRETQYFGPGTRLLVL.

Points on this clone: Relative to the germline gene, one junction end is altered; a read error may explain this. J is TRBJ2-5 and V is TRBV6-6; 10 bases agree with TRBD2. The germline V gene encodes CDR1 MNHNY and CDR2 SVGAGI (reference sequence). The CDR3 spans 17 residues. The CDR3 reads CTSSRYVAGGPGETQYF. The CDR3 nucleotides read TGTACCAGCAGTCGCTACGTAGCGGGAGGCCCCGGGGAGACCCAGTACTTC.

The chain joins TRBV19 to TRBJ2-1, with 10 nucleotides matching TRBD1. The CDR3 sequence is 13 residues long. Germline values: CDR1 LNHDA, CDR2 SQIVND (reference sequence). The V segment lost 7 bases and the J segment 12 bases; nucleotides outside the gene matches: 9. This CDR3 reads CASKGTGEGRQFF. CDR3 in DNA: TGTGCCAGTAAAGGGACAGGGGAAGGGAGGCAGTTCTTC.

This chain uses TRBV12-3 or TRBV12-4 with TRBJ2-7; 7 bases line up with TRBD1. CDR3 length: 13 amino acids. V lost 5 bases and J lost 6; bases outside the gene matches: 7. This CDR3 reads CASSTTHRGEQYF. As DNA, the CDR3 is TGTGCCAGCAGTACAACACACAGGGGCGAGCAGTACTTC.

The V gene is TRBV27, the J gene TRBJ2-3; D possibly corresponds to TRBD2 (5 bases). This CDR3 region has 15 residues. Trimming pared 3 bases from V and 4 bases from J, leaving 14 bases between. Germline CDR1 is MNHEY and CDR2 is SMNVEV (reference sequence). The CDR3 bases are TGTGCCAGCAGTTTGATCCCAGACGGGGCAGATACGCAGTATTTT. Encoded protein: CASSLIPDGADTQYF.

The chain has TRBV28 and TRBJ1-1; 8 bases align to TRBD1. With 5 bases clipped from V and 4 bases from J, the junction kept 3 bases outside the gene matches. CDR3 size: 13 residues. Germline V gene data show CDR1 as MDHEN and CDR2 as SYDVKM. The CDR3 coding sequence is TGTGCCAGCAGTCCTACAGGGGGCACTGAAGCTTTCTTT. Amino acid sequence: CASSPTGGTEAFF.

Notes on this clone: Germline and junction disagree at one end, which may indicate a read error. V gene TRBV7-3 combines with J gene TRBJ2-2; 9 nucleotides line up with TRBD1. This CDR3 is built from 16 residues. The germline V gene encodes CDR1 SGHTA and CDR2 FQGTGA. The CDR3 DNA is TGTGCCAGCAGCCCCAAGGGGACAGGGAACCCCGGGGAGCTGTTTTTT. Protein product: CASSPKGTGNPGELFF.

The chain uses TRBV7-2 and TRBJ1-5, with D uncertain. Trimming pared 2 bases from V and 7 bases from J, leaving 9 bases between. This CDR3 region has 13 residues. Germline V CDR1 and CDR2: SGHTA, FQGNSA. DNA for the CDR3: TGTGCCAGCAGCTTACGGTTCGGGCAGCCCCAGCATTTT. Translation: CASSLRFGQPQHF.

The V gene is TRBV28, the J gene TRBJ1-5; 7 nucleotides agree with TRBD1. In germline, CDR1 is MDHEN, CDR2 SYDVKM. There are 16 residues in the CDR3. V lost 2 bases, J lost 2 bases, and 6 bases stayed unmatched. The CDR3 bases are TGTGCCAGCAGTTTAAGAATCGGACAGGGCAATCAGCCCCAGCATTTT. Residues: CASSLRIGQGNQPQHF.

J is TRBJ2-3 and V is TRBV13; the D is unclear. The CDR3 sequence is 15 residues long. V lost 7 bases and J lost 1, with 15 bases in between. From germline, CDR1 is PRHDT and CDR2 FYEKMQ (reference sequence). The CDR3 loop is CASNRLTPRTDTQYF. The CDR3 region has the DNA TGTGCCAGCAATCGTCTGACACCTCGCACAGATACGCAGTATTTT.

The CDR3 loop is CASSQVGTGGTGELFF. The CDR3 DNA reads as TGTGCCAGCAGCCAAGTGGGTACAGGGGGCACCGGGGAGCTGTTTTTT. V and J are TRBV4-2 and TRBJ2-2, with 8 bases identical to TRBD1. Germline trimming cut 1 base from V and 4 bases from J; bases unmatched to any gene: 5. The CDR3 contains 16 residues. CDR1 is LGHNA and CDR2 is YNFKEQ in the germline V gene.

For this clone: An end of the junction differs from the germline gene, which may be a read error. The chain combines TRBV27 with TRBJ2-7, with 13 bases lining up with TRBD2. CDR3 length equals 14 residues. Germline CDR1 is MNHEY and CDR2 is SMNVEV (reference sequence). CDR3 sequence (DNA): TGTGCCAGCAGTTCCGGACTAGCGGGAGATTTATTGTGCTTC. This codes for CASSSGLAGDLLCF.

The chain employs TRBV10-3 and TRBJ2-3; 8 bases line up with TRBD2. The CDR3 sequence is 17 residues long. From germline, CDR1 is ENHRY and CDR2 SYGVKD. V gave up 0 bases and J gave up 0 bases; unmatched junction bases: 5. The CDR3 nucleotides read TGTGCCATCAGTGAGTCGCTCGCTAGCGGGAGCACAGATACGCAGTATTTT. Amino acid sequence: CAISESLASGSTDTQYF.

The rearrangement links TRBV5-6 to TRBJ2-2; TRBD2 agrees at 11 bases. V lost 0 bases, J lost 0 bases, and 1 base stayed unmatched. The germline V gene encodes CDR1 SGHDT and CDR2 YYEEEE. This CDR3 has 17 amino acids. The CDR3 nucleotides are TGTGCCAGCAGCTTGGGACTAGCGGGGCCGAACACCGGGGAGCTGTTTTTT. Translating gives CASSLGLAGPNTGELFF.

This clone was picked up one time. This CDR3 reads CASSFAASYEQYF. Written as DNA, the CDR3 is TGCGCCAGCAGCTTCGCAGCGTCCTACGAGCAGTACTTC. The genes are TRBV5-1 and TRBJ2-7; D remains unclear. Trimming removed 2 bases from V and 1 base from J, with 7 bases in between. CDR1 is SGHRS, CDR2 YFSETQ, per germline. The CDR3 runs 13 residues. Full variable domain (outside the CDR3, taken from reference TRBV5-1 and TRBJ2-7): KAGVTQTPRYLIKTRGQQVTLSCSPISGHRSVSWYQQTPGQGLQFLFEYFSETQRNKGNFPGRFSGRQFSNSRSEMNVSTLELGDSALYLCASSFAASYEQYFGPGTRLTVT.

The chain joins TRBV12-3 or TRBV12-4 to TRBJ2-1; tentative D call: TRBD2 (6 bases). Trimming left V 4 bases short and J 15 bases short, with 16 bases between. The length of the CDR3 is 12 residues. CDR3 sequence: CASSSVLASPFF. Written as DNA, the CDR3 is TGTGCCAGCAGTTCGGTTCTAGCGTCGCCGTTCTTC.

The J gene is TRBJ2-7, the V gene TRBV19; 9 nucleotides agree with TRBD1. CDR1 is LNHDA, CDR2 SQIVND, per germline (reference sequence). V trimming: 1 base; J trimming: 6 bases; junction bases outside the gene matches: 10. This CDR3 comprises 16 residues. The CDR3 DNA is TGTGCCAGTAGTATAGTCAGAGGGGACAGGGCTGCCGAGCAGTACTTC. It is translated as CASSIVRGDRAAEQYF.

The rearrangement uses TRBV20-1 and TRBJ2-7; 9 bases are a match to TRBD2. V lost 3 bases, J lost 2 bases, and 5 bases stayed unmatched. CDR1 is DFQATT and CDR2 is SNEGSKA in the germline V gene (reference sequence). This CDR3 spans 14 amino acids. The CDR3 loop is CSASPGLATYEQYF. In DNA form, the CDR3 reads TGCAGTGCTAGTCCGGGACTAGCTACCTACGAGCAGTACTTC.

In nucleotides, the CDR3 is TGTGCCACCAGCCCCCGAGCCAGGGCGGGGGAGCAGTACTTC. Amino acid sequence: CATSPRARAGEQYF. V is TRBV15 and J is TRBJ2-7; D might be TRBD2 (6 bases). Trimming shortened V by 5 bases and J by 7 bases, and 18 bases separated the two germline ends. The V gene's germline CDR1 is LNHNV and CDR2 YYDKDF (reference sequence). CDR3 size: 14 residues.

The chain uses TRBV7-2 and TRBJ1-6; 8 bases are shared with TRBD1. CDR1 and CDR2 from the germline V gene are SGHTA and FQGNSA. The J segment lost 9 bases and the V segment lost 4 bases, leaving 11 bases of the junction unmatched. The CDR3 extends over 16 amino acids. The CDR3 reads CASSWPGQVGISPLHF. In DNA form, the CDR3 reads TGTGCCAGCAGCTGGCCGGGACAGGTGGGGATTTCACCCCTCCACTTT.

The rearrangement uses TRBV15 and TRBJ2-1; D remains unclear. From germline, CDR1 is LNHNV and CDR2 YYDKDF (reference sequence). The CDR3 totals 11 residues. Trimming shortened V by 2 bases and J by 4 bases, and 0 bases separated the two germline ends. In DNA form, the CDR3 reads TGTGCCACCAGCAGATACAATGAGCAGTTCTTC. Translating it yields CATSRYNEQFF.

The CDR3: CSASGPEGPTNEKLFF. In nucleotides, the CDR3 is TGCAGTGCTAGTGGCCCGGAGGGGCCAACTAATGAAAAACTGTTTTTT. J is TRBJ1-4 and V is TRBV20-1; a weak D match, TRBD1 (5 bases). CDR1 DFQATT and CDR2 SNEGSKA come from the germline V gene (reference sequence). Trimming stripped 3 bases from V and 0 bases from J, with 14 bases between. This CDR3 region has 16 residues.